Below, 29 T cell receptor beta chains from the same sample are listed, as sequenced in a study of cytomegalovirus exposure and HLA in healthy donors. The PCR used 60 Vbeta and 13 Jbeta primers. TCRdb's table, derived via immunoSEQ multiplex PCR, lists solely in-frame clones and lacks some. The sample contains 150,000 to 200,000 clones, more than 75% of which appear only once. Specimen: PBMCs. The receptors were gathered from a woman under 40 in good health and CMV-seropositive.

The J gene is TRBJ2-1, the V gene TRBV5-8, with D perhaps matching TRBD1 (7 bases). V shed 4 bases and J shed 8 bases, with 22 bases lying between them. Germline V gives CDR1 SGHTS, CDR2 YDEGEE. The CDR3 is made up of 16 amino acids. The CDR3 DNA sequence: TGTGCCAGCAGCACCCTGCGGGACAGATTACACGATGAGCAGTTCTTC. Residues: CASSTLRDRLHDEQFF.

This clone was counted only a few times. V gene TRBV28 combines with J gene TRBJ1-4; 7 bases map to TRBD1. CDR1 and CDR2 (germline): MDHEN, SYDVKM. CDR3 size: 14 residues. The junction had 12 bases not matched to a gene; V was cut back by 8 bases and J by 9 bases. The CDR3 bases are TGTGCCAGCGCCCCCCGACAGGGTGGTCAAAAACTGTTTTTT. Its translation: CASAPRQGGQKLFF.

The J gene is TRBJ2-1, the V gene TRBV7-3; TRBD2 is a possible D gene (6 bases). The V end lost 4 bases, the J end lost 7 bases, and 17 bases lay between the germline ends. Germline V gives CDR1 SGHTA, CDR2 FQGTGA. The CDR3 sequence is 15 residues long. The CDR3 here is CASSSVRGPPNEQFF. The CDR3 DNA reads TGTGCCAGCAGCTCGGTGCGGGGCCCTCCGAATGAGCAGTTCTTC.

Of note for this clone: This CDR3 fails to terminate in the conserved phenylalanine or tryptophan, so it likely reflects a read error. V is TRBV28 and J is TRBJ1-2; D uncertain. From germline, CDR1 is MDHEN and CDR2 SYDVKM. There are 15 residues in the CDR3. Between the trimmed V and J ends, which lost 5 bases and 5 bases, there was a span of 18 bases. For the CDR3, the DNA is TGTGCCAGCAGTCCCCCTGAGGGAAACATTTATGGCTACACCTCC. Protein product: CASSPPEGNIYGYTS.

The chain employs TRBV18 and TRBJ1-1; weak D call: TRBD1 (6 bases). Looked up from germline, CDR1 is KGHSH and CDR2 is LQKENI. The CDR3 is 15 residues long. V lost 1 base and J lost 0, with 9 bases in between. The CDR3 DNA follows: TGTGCCAGCTCACCACTCTCAGGGGTGAACACTGAAGCTTTCTTT. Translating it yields CASSPLSGVNTEAFF.

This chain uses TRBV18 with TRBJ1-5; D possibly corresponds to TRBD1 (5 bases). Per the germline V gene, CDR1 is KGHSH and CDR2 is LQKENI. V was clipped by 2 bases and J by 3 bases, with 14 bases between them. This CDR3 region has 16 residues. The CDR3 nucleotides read TGTGCCAGCTCACCAAGTCGGGGGGGAAACAATCAGCCCCAGCATTTT. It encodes CASSPSRGGNNQPQHF.

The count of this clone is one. The CDR3, as DNA: TGCGCCAGCAGCCGAATAGGACAGACACTCACAGATACGCAGTATTTT. It is translated as CASSRIGQTLTDTQYF. The V and J genes are TRBV5-1 and TRBJ2-3, with D possibly being TRBD1 (6 bases). The CDR3 has 16 residues. Between the trimmed V and J ends, which lost 4 bases and 2 bases, there was a span of 17 bases. CDR1 SGHRS and CDR2 YFSETQ come from the germline V gene.

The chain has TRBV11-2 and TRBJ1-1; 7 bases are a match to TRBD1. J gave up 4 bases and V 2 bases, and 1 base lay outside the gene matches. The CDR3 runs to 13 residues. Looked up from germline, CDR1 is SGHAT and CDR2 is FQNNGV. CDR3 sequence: CASSLSGGTEAFF. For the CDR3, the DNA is TGTGCCAGCAGCTTATCAGGGGGCACTGAAGCTTTCTTT.

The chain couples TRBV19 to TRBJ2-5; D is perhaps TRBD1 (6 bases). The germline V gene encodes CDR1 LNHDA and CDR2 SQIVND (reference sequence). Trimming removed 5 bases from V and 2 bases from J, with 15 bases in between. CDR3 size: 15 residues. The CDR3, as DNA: TGTGCCAGTAGTCCCGGACAGAGCTTTCAAGAGACCCAGTACTTC. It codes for CASSPGQSFQETQYF.

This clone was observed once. The CDR3 sequence: CASSRQGSGGAFF. As DNA, the CDR3 is TGTGCCAGCAGCCGACAGGGCAGTGGGGGCGCTTTCTTT. This rearrangement joins TRBV5-4 to TRBJ1-1; the match to TRBD1 covers 7 bases. Germline CDR1 reads SGHNT; CDR2 reads YYREEE (reference sequence). The length of the CDR3 is 13 residues. V shed 4 bases, J shed 11 bases, and the junction held 11 bases outside the gene matches.

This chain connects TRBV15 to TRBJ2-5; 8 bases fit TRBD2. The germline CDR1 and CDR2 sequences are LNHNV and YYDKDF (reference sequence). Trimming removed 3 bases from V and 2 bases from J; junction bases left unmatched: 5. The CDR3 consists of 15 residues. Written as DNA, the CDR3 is TGTGCCACCAGCAGGGTGATAGCGGGACAAGAGACCCAGTACTTC. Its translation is CATSRVIAGQETQYF.

CDR3 coding DNA: TGTGCCAGCAGTTCTGACAGGGCCTCGTGGGAGCAGTACTTC. Amino acids: CASSSDRASWEQYF. The J gene is TRBJ2-7, the V gene TRBV6-5; 7 bases fit TRBD1. Germline trimming cut 4 bases from V and 7 bases from J; bases unmatched to any gene: 10. CDR3 length equals 14 residues. CDR1 is MNHEY and CDR2 is SVGAGI in the germline V gene.

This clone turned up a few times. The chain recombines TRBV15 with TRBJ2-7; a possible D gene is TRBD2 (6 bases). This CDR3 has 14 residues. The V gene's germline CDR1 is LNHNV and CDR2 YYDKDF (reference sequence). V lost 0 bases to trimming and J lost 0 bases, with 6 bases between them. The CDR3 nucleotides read TGTGCCACCAGCAGAGAGGGGGGCTCCTACGAGCAGTACTTC. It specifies CATSREGGSYEQYF.

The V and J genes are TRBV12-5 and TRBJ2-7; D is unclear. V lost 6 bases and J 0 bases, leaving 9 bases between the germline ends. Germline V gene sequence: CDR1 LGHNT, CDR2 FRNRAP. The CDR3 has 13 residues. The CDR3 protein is CASGPPSSYEQYF. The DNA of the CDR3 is TGTGCTAGTGGCCCCCCCTCCTCCTACGAGCAGTACTTC.

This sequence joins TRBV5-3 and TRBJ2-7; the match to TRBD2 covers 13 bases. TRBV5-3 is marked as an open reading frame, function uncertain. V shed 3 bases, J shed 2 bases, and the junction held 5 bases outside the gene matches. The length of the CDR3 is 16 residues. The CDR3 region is CARSCRTSGGPYEQYF. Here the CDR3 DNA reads TGTGCCAGAAGCTGCCGGACTAGCGGGGGTCCCTACGAGCAGTACTTC.

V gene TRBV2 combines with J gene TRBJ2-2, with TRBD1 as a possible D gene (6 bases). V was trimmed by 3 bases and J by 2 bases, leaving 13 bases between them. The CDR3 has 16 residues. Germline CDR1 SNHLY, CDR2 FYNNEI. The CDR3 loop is CASSDETGANTGELFF. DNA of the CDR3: TGTGCCAGCAGTGACGAGACAGGTGCCAACACCGGGGAGCTGTTTTTT.

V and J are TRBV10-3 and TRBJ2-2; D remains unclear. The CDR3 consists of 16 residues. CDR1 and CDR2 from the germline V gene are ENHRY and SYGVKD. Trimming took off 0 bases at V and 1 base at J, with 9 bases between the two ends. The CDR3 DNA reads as TGTGCCATCAGTGAGTCGATGACAAAGAACACCGGGGAGCTGTTTTTT. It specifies CAISESMTKNTGELFF.

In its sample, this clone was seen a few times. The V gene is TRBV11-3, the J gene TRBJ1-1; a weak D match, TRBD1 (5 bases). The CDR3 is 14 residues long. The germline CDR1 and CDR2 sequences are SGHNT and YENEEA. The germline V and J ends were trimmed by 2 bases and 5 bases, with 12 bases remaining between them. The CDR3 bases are TGTGCCAGCAGCTTACAGGGAGGAGAAACTGAAGCTTTCTTT. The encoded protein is CASSLQGGETEAFF. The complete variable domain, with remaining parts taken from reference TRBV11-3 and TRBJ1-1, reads EAGVVQSPRYKIIEKKQPVAFWCNPISGHNTLYWYLQNLGQGPELLIRYENEEAVDDSQLPKDRFSAERLKGVDSTLKIQPAELGDSAVYLCASSLQGGETEAFFGQGTRLTVV.

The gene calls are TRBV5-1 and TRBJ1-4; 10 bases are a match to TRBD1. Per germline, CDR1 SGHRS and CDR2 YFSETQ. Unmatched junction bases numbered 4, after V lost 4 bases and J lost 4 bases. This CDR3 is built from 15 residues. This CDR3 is CASSRDRGLNEKLFF. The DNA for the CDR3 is TGCGCCAGCAGCAGAGACAGGGGGCTTAATGAAAAACTGTTTTTT.

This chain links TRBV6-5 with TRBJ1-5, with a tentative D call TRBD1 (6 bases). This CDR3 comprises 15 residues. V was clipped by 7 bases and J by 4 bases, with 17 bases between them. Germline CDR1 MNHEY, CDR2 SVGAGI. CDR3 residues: CASTQTGLFNQPQHF. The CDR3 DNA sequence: TGTGCCAGCACCCAGACAGGTCTGTTTAATCAGCCCCAGCATTTT.

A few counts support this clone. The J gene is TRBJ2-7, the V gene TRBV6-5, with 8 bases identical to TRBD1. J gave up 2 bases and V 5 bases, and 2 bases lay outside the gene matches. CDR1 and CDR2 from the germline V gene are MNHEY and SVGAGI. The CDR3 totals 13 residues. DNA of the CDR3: TGTGCCAGCAGTAGGACAGGGCCCTACGAGCAGTACTTC. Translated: CASSRTGPYEQYF.

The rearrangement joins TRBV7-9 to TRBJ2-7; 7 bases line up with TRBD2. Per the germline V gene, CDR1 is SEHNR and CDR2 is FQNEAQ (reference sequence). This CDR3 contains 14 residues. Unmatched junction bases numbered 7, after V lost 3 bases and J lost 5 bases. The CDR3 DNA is TGTGCCAGCAGCTTTTCGCGGGAGCTGAACGAGCAGTACTTC. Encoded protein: CASSFSRELNEQYF.

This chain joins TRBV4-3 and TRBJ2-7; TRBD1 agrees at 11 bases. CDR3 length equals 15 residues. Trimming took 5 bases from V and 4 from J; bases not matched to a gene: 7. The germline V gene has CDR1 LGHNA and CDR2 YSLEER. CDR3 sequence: CASSYDRDRGYEQYF. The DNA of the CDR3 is TGCGCCAGCAGCTACGACCGGGACAGGGGGTACGAGCAGTACTTC.

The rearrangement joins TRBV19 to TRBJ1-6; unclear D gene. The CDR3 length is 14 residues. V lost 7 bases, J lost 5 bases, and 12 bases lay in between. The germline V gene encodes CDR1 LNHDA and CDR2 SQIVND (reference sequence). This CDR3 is CASTSVSNNSPLHF. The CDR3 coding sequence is TGTGCCAGTACTAGCGTATCCAATAATTCACCCCTCCACTTT. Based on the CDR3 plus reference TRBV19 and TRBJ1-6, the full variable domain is DGGITQSPKYLFRKEGQNVTLSCEQNLNHDAMYWYRQDPGQGLRLIYYSQIVNDFQKGDIAEGYSVSREKKESFPLTVTSAQKNPTAFYLCASTSVSNNSPLHFGNGTRLTVT.

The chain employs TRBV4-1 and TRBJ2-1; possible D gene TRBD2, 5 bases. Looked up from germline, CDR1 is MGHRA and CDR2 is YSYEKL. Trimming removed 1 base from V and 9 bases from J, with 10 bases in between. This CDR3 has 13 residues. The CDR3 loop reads CASSQVSASEQFF. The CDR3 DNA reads TGCGCCAGCAGCCAAGTTAGCGCAAGTGAGCAGTTCTTC.

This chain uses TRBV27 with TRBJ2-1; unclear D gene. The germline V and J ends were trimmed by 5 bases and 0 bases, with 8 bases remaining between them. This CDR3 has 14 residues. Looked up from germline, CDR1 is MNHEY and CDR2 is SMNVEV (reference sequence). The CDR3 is CASSNSNSYNEQFF. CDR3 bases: TGTGCCAGCAGTAACTCCAACTCCTACAATGAGCAGTTCTTC.

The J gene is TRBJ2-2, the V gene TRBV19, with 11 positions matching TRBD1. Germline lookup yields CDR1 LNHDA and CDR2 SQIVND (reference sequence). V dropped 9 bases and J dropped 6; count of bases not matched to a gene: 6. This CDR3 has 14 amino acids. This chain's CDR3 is CASLGQGVSGELFF. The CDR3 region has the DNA TGTGCCAGCCTGGGACAGGGGGTGTCCGGGGAGCTGTTTTTT.

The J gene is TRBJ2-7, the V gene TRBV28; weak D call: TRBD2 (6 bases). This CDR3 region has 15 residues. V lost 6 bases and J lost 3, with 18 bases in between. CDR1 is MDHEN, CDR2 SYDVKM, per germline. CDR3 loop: CASSKLGGRGYEQYF. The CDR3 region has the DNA TGTGCCAGCAGCAAACTGGGGGGAAGAGGCTACGAGCAGTACTTC.

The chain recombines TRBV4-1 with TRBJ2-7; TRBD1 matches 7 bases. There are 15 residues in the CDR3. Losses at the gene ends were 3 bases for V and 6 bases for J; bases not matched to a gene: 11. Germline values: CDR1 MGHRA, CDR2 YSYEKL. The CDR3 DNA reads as TGCGCCAGCAGCCACGGCCGAGAGAGGGGGCTCGAGCAGTACTTC. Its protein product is CASSHGRERGLEQYF.